Listed below are T cell receptor beta chains from one sample, sequenced in a study of Graves' ophthalmopathy and Graves' hyperthyroidism. One entry per CDR3 protein results from TCRdb running MiXCR on the multiplex PCR reads. The table lists around 600,000 distinct CDR3 sequences, approximately 39% of them singletons. The sample consisted of peripheral blood. Receptor source: an adult man with Graves' ophthalmopathy. Each CDR3 is given with its conserved first and last residue. Fields, in order: D gene, V gene, J gene, clone size, CDR3 protein, CDR3 DNA. A D gene is named only where the DNA matches it firmly. Some rows have no size entry. The others give once, few or many, or a class for an expanded clone.

d_gene: .; v_gene: TRBV29-1; j_gene: TRBJ2-5; abundance: .; CDR3aa: CSVHGIQETQYF; CDR3nt: TGCAGCGTTCACGGGATACAAGAGACCCAGTACTTC
d_gene: .; v_gene: TRBV24-1; j_gene: TRBJ1-1; abundance: many; CDR3aa: CATSDIDDEAFF; CDR3nt: TGTGCCACCAGTGATATAGACGATGAAGCTTTCTTT
d_gene: .; v_gene: TRBV6-4; j_gene: TRBJ2-2; abundance: .; CDR3aa: CASTQGRTGELFF; CDR3nt: TGTGCCAGCACCCAGGGACGAACGGGGGAGCTGTTTTTT
d_gene: .; v_gene: TRBV14; j_gene: TRBJ2-7; abundance: .; CDR3aa: CASSRALDEQYF; CDR3nt: TGTGCCAGCTCACGGGCATTGGATGAGCAGTACTTC
d_gene: .; v_gene: TRBV29-1; j_gene: TRBJ1-1; abundance: .; CDR3aa: CAWSAGTAGMEAFF; CDR3nt: TGTGCCTGGAGTGCCGGGACTGCCGGGATGGAAGCTTTCTTT
d_gene: .; v_gene: TRBV7-3; j_gene: TRBJ1-5; abundance: .; CDR3aa: CASSQEITNQPQHF; CDR3nt: TGCGCCAGCAGCCAAGAAATTACCAATCAGCCCCAGCATTTT
d_gene: .; v_gene: TRBV13; j_gene: TRBJ2-5; abundance: once; CDR3aa: CASSLGSIDVVETQYF; CDR3nt: TGTGCCAGCAGCTTAGGCTCGATTGACGTTGTGGAGACCCAGTACTTC
d_gene: .; v_gene: TRBV6-1; j_gene: TRBJ1-1; abundance: many; CDR3aa: CASSEMSEAFF; CDR3nt: TGTGCCAGCAGTGAAATGTCTGAAGCTTTCTTT
d_gene: .; v_gene: TRBV25-1; j_gene: TRBJ1-3; abundance: .; CDR3aa: CASSESGEVTGAYTIYF; CDR3nt: TGTGCCAGCAGTGAATCCGGGGAAGTTACGGGGGCGTACACCATATATTTT
d_gene: .; v_gene: TRBV6-6; j_gene: TRBJ1-4; abundance: many; CDR3aa: CASSYTRGGEKLFF; CDR3nt: TGTGCCAGCAGTTACACACGTGGCGGTGAAAAACTGTTTTTT
d_gene: TRBD2; v_gene: TRBV11-2; j_gene: TRBJ2-7; abundance: .; CDR3aa: CASSDRTSGRNQYF; CDR3nt: TGTGCCAGCAGCGATCGGACTAGCGGGAGAAATCAGTACTTC
d_gene: .; v_gene: TRBV29-1; j_gene: TRBJ1-2; abundance: many; CDR3aa: CSVSGSFGYTF; CDR3nt: TGCAGCGTTTCAGGGAGTTTTGGCTACACCTTC
d_gene: .; v_gene: TRBV9; j_gene: TRBJ2-5; abundance: .; CDR3aa: CACSALQESETQYF; CDR3nt: TGTGCCTGCAGCGCCCTACAGGAGTCGGAGACCCAGTACTTC
d_gene: TRBD2; v_gene: TRBV15; j_gene: TRBJ2-1; abundance: once; CDR3aa: CAASSPGRLAGGPGNEQFF; CDR3nt: TGTGCCGCCAGCAGCCCCGGACGTCTGGCGGGAGGGCCGGGCAATGAGCAGTTCTTC
d_gene: .; v_gene: TRBV10-1; j_gene: TRBJ2-2; abundance: .; CDR3aa: CTSRVTITGELFF; CDR3nt: TGCACCAGCAGAGTGACTATCACCGGGGAGCTGTTTTTT